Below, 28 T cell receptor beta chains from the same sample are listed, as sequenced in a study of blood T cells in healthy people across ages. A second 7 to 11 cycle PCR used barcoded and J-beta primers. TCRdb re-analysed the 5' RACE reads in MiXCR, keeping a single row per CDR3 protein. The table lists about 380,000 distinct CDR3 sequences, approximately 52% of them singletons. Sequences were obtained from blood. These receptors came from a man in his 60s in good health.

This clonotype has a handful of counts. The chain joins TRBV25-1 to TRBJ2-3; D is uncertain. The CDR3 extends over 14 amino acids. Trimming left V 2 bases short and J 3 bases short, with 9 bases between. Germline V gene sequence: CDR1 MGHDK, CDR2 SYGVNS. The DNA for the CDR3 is TGTGCCAGCAGTGAACCTGGGAAGACAGATACGCAGTATTTT. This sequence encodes CASSEPGKTDTQYF.

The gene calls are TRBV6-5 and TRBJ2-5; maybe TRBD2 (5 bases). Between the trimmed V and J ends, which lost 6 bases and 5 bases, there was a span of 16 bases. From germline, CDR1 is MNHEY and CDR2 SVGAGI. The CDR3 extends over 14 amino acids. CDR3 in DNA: TGTGCCAGCAGCCGACTCGGGGAGTTGGAGACCCAGTACTTC. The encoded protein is CASSRLGELETQYF.

Here the CDR3 reads CASSGKTSGSQETQYF. The DNA for the CDR3 is TGCGCCAGCAGCGGAAAGACTAGCGGTAGCCAAGAGACCCAGTACTTC. The chain couples TRBV5-1 to TRBJ2-5, with 9 nucleotides matching TRBD2. The germline CDR1 and CDR2 sequences are SGHRS and YFSETQ. The V and J ends lost 4 bases and 1 base, in that order; junction bases with no gene match: 8. The CDR3 covers 16 residues. Full variable domain (remainder filled in from reference TRBV5-1 and TRBJ2-5): KAGVTQTPRYLIKTRGQQVTLSCSPISGHRSVSWYQQTPGQGLQFLFEYFSETQRNKGNFPGRFSGRQFSNSRSEMNVSTLELGDSALYLCASSGKTSGSQETQYFGPGTRLLVL.

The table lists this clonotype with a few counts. This CDR3 reads CSAHPGGDGYTF. DNA for the CDR3: TGCAGCGCCCACCCGGGAGGTGATGGCTACACCTTC. The rearrangement links TRBV29-1 to TRBJ1-2; D is ambiguous. The CDR3 runs to 12 residues. CDR1 and CDR2 from the germline V gene are SQVTM and ANQGSEA. V was trimmed by 7 bases and J by 6 bases, leaving 15 bases between them.

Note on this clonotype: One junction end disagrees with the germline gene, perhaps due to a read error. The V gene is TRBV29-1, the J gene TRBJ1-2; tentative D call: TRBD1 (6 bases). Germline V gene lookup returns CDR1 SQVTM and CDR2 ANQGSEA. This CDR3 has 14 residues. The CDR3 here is CSVRGLTSNYGYTF. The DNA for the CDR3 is TGCAGCGTCAGGGGCCTAACCAGTAACTACGGCTACACCTTC. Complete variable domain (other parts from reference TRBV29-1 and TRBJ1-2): SAVISQKPSRDICQRGTSLTIQCQVDSQVTMMFWYRQQPGQSLTLIATANQGSEATYESGFVIDKFPISRPNLTFSTLTVSNMSPEDSSIYLCSVRGLTSNYGYTFGSGTRLTVV.

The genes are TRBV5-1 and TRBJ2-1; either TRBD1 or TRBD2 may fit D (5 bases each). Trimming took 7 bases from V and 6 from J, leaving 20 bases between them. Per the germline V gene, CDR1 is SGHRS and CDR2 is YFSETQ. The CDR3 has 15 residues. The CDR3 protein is CASGRPKQASNEQFF. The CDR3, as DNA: TGCGCCAGCGGGAGACCCAAACAGGCAAGCAATGAGCAGTTCTTC.

The CDR3 coding sequence is TGCAGTGCTCTAGCATGGGCTAGCGGGGGGAAGGGTAATGAGCAGTACTTC. Translated: CSALAWASGGKGNEQYF. The V call is TRBV20-1, the J call TRBJ2-5, with TRBD2 matching 11 bases. Germline V gene lookup returns CDR1 DFQATT and CDR2 SNEGSKA (reference sequence). V lost 5 bases and J lost 11; bases outside the gene matches: 22. The CDR3 has 17 amino acids.

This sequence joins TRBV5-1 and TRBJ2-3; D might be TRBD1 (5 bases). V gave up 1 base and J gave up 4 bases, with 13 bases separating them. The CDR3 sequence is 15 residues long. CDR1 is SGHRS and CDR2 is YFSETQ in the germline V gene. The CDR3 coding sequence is TGCGCCAGCAGCTTGTCAGGGTCTCGGTCAGATACGCAGTATTTT. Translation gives CASSLSGSRSDTQYF. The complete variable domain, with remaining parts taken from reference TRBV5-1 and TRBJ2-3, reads KAGVTQTPRYLIKTRGQQVTLSCSPISGHRSVSWYQQTPGQGLQFLFEYFSETQRNKGNFPGRFSGRQFSNSRSEMNVSTLELGDSALYLCASSLSGSRSDTQYFGPGTRLTVL.

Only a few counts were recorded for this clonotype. In DNA, the CDR3 is TGTGCCAGCAGTCTCGCTAGCGGGAGCACAGATACGCAGTATTTT. Residues: CASSLASGSTDTQYF. The V gene is TRBV28, the J gene TRBJ2-3; 8 nucleotides align to TRBD2. The junction had 4 bases not matched to a gene; V was cut back by 5 bases and J by 0 bases. Germline lookup yields CDR1 MDHEN and CDR2 SYDVKM. There are 15 residues in the CDR3. The full variable domain, its missing parts supplied by reference TRBV28 and TRBJ2-3, is DVKVTQSSRYLVKRTGEKVFLECVQDMDHENMFWYRQDPGLGLRLIYFSYDVKMKEKGDIPEGYSVSREKKERFSLILESASTNQTSMYLCASSLASGSTDTQYFGPGTRLTVL.

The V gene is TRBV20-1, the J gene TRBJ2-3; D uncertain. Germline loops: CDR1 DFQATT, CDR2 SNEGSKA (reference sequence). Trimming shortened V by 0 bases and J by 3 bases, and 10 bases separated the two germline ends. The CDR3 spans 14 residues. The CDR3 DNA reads TGCAGTGCTAGAGATGGGGTAGTAACAGATACGCAGTATTTT. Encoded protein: CSARDGVVTDTQYF.

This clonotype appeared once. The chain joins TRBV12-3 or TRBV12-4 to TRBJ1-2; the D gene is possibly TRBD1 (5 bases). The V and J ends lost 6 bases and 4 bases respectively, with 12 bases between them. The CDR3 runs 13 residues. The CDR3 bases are TGTGCCAGCAGACCCCGCGGGGGCTATGGCTACACCTTC. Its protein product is CASRPRGGYGYTF.

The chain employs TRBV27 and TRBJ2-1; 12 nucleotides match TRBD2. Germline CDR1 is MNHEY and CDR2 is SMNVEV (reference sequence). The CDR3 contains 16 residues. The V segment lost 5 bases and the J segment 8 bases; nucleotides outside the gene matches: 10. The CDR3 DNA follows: TGTGCCAGCAGTCCGCATTCTAGCGGGAGGGCCGATGAGCAGTTCTTC. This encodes CASSPHSSGRADEQFF.

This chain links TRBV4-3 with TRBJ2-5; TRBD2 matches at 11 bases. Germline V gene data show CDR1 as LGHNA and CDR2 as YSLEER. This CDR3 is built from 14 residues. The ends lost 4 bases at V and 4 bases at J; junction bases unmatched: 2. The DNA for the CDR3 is TGCGCCAGCAGCCCTCTAGCGGGAGGAGAGACCCAGTACTTC. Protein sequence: CASSPLAGGETQYF.

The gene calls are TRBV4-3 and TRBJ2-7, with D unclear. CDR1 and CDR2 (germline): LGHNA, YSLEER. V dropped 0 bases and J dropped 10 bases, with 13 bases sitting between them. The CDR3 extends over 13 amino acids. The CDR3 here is CASSQDLDSAQYF. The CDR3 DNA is TGCGCCAGCAGCCAAGATTTGGATTCTGCCCAGTACTTC.

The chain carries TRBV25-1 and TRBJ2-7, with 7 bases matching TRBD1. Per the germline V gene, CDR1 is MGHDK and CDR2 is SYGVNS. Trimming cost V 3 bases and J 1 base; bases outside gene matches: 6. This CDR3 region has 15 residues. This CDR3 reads CASSEIGRGSYEQYF. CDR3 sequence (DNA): TGTGCCAGCAGTGAGATTGGCAGGGGGTCCTACGAGCAGTACTTC.

The CDR3 spells CASSLGGRQFF. Written as DNA, the CDR3 is TGTGCCAGCAGCTTAGGGGGCCGGCAGTTCTTC. The chain recombines TRBV7-2 with TRBJ2-1; D possibly corresponds to TRBD1 (5 bases). This CDR3 contains 11 residues. The germline CDR1 and CDR2 sequences are SGHTA and FQGNSA. V was clipped by 1 base and J by 12 bases, with 7 bases between them.

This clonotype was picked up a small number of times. CDR3 loop: CSVVSLGGGSYNEQFF. The CDR3, as DNA: TGCAGCGTTGTTTCTCTAGGGGGAGGCTCCTACAATGAGCAGTTCTTC. J is TRBJ2-1 and V is TRBV29-1, with D tentatively TRBD1 or TRBD2 (6 bases each). CDR3 length: 16 amino acids. The V end lost 4 bases, the J end lost 0 bases, and 16 bases lay between the germline ends. Per the germline V gene, CDR1 is SQVTM and CDR2 is ANQGSEA.

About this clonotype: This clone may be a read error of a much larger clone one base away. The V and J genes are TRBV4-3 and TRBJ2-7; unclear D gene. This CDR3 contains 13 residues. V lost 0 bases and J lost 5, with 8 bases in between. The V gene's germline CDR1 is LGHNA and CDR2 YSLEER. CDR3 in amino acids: CASSQDLRDEQYF. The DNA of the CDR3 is TGCGCCAGCAGCCAAGATTTACGCGACGAGCAGTACTTC.

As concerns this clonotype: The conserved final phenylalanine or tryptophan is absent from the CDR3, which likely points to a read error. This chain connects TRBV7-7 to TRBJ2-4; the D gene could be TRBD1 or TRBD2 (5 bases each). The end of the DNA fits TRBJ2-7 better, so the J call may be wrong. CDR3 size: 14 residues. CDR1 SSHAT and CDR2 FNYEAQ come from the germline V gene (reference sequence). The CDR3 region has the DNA TGTGCTAGCAGCGTAGGTGGGGGTCATGACGAGCAGTACTTA. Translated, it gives CASSVGGGHDEQYL.

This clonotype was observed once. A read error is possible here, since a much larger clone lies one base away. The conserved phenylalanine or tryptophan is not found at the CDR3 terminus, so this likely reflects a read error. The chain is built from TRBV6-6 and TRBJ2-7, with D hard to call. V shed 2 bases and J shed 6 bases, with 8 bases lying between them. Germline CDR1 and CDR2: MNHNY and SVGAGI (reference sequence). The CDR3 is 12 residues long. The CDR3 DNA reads TGTGCCAGCAGTTACGGTCTGGGCGAGCAGTACTTA. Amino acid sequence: CASSYGLGEQYL.

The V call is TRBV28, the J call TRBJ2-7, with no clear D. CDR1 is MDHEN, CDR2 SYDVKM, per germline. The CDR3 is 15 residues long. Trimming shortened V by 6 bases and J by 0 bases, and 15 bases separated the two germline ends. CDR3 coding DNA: TGTGCCAGCAGCCTCCCCGGGTCTAACTCCTACGAGCAGTACTTC. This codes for CASSLPGSNSYEQYF.

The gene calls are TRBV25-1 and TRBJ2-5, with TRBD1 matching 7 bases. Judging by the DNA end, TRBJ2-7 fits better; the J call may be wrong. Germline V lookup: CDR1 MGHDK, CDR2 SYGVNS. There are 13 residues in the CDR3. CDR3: CASSETGTNEQYF. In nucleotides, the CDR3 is TGTGCCAGCAGTGAGACAGGGACCAACGAGCAGTACTTC.

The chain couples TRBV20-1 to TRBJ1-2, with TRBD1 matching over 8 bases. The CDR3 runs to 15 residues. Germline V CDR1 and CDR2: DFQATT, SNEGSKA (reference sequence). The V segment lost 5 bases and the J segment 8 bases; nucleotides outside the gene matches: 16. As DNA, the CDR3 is TGCAGTGCTTCTTCAAAAGGACAGGGAAGCTACGGCTACACCTTC. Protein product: CSASSKGQGSYGYTF.

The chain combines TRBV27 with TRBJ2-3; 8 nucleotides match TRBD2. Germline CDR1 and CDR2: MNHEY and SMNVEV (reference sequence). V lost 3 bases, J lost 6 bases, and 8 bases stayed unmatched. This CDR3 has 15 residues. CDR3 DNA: TGTGCCAGCAGTTTCTTGGCGGGGGGTTACGATACGCAGTATTTT. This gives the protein CASSFLAGGYDTQYF.

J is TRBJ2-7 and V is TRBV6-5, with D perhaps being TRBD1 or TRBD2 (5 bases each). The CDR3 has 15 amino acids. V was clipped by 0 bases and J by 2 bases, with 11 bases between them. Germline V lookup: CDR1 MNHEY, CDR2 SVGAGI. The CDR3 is CASSYSAGSTYEQYF. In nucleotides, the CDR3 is TGTGCCAGCAGTTACTCGGCAGGGAGTACCTACGAGCAGTACTTC.

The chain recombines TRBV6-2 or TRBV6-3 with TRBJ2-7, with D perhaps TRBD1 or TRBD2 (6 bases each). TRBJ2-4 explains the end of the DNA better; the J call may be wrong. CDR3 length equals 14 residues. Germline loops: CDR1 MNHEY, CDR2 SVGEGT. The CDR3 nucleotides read TGTGCCAGCAGTTTAGGAGGGGACATGAACATTCAGTACTTC. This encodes CASSLGGDMNIQYF.

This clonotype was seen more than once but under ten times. The CDR3 region is CASSGAIEQFF. CDR3 sequence (DNA): TGTGCCAGCAGCGGGGCCATTGAGCAGTTCTTC. The chain recombines TRBV11-2 with TRBJ2-1, with D perhaps TRBD1 (5 bases). This CDR3 is 11 amino acids long. Trimming stripped 5 bases from V and 9 bases from J, with 8 bases between. The germline V gene has CDR1 SGHAT and CDR2 FQNNGV.

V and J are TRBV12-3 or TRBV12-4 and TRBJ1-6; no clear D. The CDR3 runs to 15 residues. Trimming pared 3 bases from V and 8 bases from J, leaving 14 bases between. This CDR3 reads CASSLGPGKDSPLHF. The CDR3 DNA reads TGTGCCAGCAGTTTGGGTCCGGGGAAGGATTCACCCCTCCACTTT.